This T cell receptor (beta chain) comes out of a study of chemoradiotherapy in HPV16-positive cancers. Study-level background: Candidate HPV-specific clones and shared TCR motifs came from a couple of HPV16-positive patients.

Profiled with immunoSEQ multiplex PCR; TCRdb holds only in-frame clones, not every one. This sample has roughly 30,000 clones; around 93% occur once, and the top ten carry around 3.4%. A note on this clone: Its antigen remains unidentified.

Overall study results and limits: Only two HPV16-positive patients supplied the functional HPV-specificity definition. HPV-responsive T-cell expansion during chemoradiotherapy was linked to improved recurrence-free survival in HPV16-positive patients. Candidate HPV-specific clones and E7-related TCR motifs grew in tumor during treatment.

This receptor was obtained from a human donor with HPV-associated anogenital cancer. Specimen: blood, collected from a patient who underwent chemoradiotherapy.

The CDR3 DNA reads TGTGCCAGCAGTTCCCACCCTAGCGGGGGGGTAGCAGAGACCCAGTACTTC. It encodes CASSSHPSGGVAETQYF. The rearrangement joins TRBV27 to TRBJ2-5; 12 positions agree with TRBD2. Trimming removed 4 bases from V and 4 bases from J; junction bases left unmatched: 10. This CDR3 has 17 amino acids. CDR1 is MNHEY, CDR2 SMNVEV, per germline (reference sequence).